The 18 T cell receptor beta chains below all came from one sample that was sequenced in a study of blood T cell repertoires in COVID-19. The data were produced by immunoSEQ multiplex PCR, yet TCRdb's version contains in-frame clones alone and is incomplete. The sample records hundreds of thousands of clones, 70% to 90% being singletons. Sequencing was done on a sample of PBMCs or T cells enriched from blood (not recorded which). The receptors were sampled from a woman aged 18-29 years who had been exposed to COVID-19.

The chain has TRBV9 and TRBJ2-5; TRBD2 is a possible D gene (5 bases). Germline V gene data show CDR1 as SGDLS and CDR2 as YYNGEE. CDR3 length equals 15 residues. V was clipped by 3 bases and J by 4 bases, with 16 bases between them. As DNA, the CDR3 is TGTGCCAGCAGCGAAGCAGAGGGTATGTCAGAGACCCAGTACTTC. Its translation is CASSEAEGMSETQYF.

The rearrangement uses TRBV7-9 and TRBJ2-5; a possible D gene is TRBD2 (6 bases). This CDR3 contains 15 residues. The germline V gene has CDR1 SEHNR and CDR2 FQNEAQ (reference sequence). V lost 5 bases and J 4 bases, leaving 17 bases between the germline ends. The CDR3 region is CASSRSGTGSETQYF. As DNA, the CDR3 is TGTGCCAGCAGCCGGTCCGGGACTGGTTCAGAGACCCAGTACTTC.

V is TRBV6-5 and J is TRBJ2-2; D might be TRBD1 (6 bases). This CDR3 comprises 16 residues. The V gene lost 2 bases and the J gene lost 10 bases, with 20 bases spanning the gap. Germline loops: CDR1 MNHEY, CDR2 SVGAGI. CDR3 sequence: CASSYRRDRSSEELFF. In nucleotides, the CDR3 is TGTGCCAGCAGTTACCGGAGAGACAGGAGCTCTGAGGAGCTGTTTTTT.

This clone was observed once. J is TRBJ2-1 and V is TRBV29-1, with a tentative D call TRBD1 (5 bases). CDR1 and CDR2 from the germline V gene are SQVTM and ANQGSEA. The germline V and J ends were trimmed by 3 bases and 4 bases, with 7 bases remaining between them. This CDR3 is built from 12 residues. The CDR3 spells CSVERQYNEQFF. The CDR3 nucleotides are TGCAGCGTTGAGCGACAGTACAATGAGCAGTTCTTC.

This chain connects TRBV10-1 to TRBJ1-6; 8 bases align to TRBD1. With V trimmed by 7 bases and J by 2 bases, 4 bases remained unmatched. Per germline, CDR1 WNHNN and CDR2 SYGVQD (reference sequence). CDR3 size: 15 residues. The CDR3 spells CASIGTGPYNSPLHF. In DNA, the CDR3 is TGCGCCAGCATCGGGACAGGCCCCTATAATTCACCCCTCCACTTT.

The rearrangement uses TRBV6-5 and TRBJ2-5; D possibly corresponds to TRBD2 (6 bases). V was clipped by 7 bases and J by 0 bases, with 15 bases between them. The CDR3 loop spans 15 amino acids. CDR1 MNHEY and CDR2 SVGAGI come from the germline V gene. This CDR3 reads CASIPFGGHQETQYF. The CDR3 DNA is TGTGCCAGCATCCCCTTCGGGGGTCACCAAGAGACCCAGTACTTC.

The chain joins TRBV5-4 to TRBJ2-3; TRBD2 aligns across 11 bases. Germline V gene lookup returns CDR1 SGHNT and CDR2 YYREEE (reference sequence). This CDR3 is 15 amino acids long. V was clipped by 7 bases and J by 4 bases; unmatched bases: 8. The CDR3: CASGIAGGPPDTQYF. The CDR3 bases are TGTGCCAGCGGCATAGCGGGAGGGCCGCCAGATACGCAGTATTTT.

This chain links TRBV19 with TRBJ2-1; 8 positions agree with TRBD1. J was trimmed by 8 bases and V by 7 bases; bases with no gene match: 10. Germline V gene lookup returns CDR1 LNHDA and CDR2 SQIVND (reference sequence). This CDR3 has 14 residues. This chain's CDR3 is CASNNRGYNDEQFF. CDR3 DNA sequence: TGTGCCAGTAATAACAGGGGGTATAACGATGAGCAGTTCTTC.

The chain links TRBV4-2 to TRBJ1-2; D gene uncertain. This CDR3 has 15 amino acids. From germline, CDR1 is LGHNA and CDR2 YNFKEQ. V lost 0 bases to trimming and J lost 0 bases, with 8 bases between them. DNA for the CDR3: TGTGCCAGCAGCCAAGACTCAGGTACTAACTATGGCTACACCTTC. Its protein is CASSQDSGTNYGYTF.

J is TRBJ2-2 and V is TRBV19; no clear D gene. The CDR3 extends over 14 amino acids. Trimming pared 5 bases from V and 4 bases from J, leaving 11 bases between. Per germline, CDR1 LNHDA and CDR2 SQIVND (reference sequence). CDR3 sequence reads: CASSLPVGTGELFF. Here the CDR3 DNA reads TGTGCCAGTAGTCTCCCGGTTGGCACCGGGGAGCTGTTTTTT.

The J gene is TRBJ2-2, the V gene TRBV27; perhaps TRBD1 as D (5 bases). The CDR3 runs 17 residues. Looked up from germline, CDR1 is MNHEY and CDR2 is SMNVEV (reference sequence). V was clipped by 7 bases and J by 5 bases, with 23 bases between them. CDR3 sequence reads: CASTRSIDSPGTGELFF. CDR3 in DNA: TGTGCCAGCACCCGAAGTATCGACAGTCCGGGTACCGGGGAGCTGTTTTTT.

The table lists this clone with a count of one. This chain uses TRBV28 with TRBJ1-5, with a possible D match to TRBD1 (5 bases). Trimming removed 10 bases at V and 0 bases at J, with 16 bases between. Germline CDR1 reads MDHEN; CDR2 reads SYDVKM. The CDR3 has 15 residues. The CDR3 bases are TGTGCCACTACAGGTGCTAGTTATAGCAATCAGCCCCAGCATTTT. This codes for CATTGASYSNQPQHF.

The chain has TRBV2 and TRBJ1-5, with TRBD1 identical over 9 bases. V lost 6 bases, J lost 5 bases, and 5 bases stayed unmatched. Germline-derived CDR1 and CDR2 are SNHLY and FYNNEI. This CDR3 has 14 residues. CDR3 DNA sequence: TGTGCCAGCAGCTTACAGGGGGCTGATCAGCCCCAGCATTTT. This translates into CASSLQGADQPQHF.

V is TRBV14 and J is TRBJ2-7, with D tentatively TRBD1 (6 bases). Germline V gene data show CDR1 as SGHDN and CDR2 as FVKESK. This CDR3 contains 13 residues. Between the trimmed V and J ends, which lost 4 bases and 3 bases, there was a span of 10 bases. CDR3 sequence (DNA): TGTGCCAGCAGCCTCGGACAGCTCTACGAGCAGTACTTC. Translated: CASSLGQLYEQYF.

This clone occurred a few times. The chain uses TRBV3-1 (or the pseudogene TRBV3-2) and TRBJ1-1; 9 positions agree with TRBD1. After removal of 4 bases from V and 8 bases from J, the junction contained 11 bases not matched to a gene. Germline V gives CDR1 LGHDT, CDR2 YNNKEL (reference sequence). The CDR3 has 15 amino acids. The CDR3 region is CASSPRDRDLPEAFF. Written as DNA, the CDR3 is TGTGCCAGCAGCCCCCGGGACAGGGACCTCCCCGAAGCTTTCTTT.

The chain uses TRBV5-4 and TRBJ2-1, with D hard to call. Trimming took 0 bases from V and 9 from J, leaving 7 bases between them. Germline assignment: CDR1 SGHNT and CDR2 YYREEE (reference sequence). The CDR3 covers 12 residues. The CDR3 sequence: CASSLGAGEQFF. In DNA form, the CDR3 reads TGTGCCAGCAGCTTGGGTGCCGGTGAGCAGTTCTTC.

The rearrangement joins TRBV28 to TRBJ2-7; 8 bases are a match to TRBD2. Germline V gives CDR1 MDHEN, CDR2 SYDVKM. The CDR3 runs 16 residues. V was pared by 7 bases and J by 0 bases, with 11 bases of the junction left unmatched. CDR3 coding DNA: TGTGCCAGCATTCCCCATGGGGCGGGAGGCTCCTACGAGCAGTACTTC. Encoded protein: CASIPHGAGGSYEQYF.

This clone was seen just once. V usage is TRBV18 and J usage is TRBJ1-1; D is undetermined. The CDR3 extends over 14 amino acids. CDR1 and CDR2 from the germline V gene are KGHSH and LQKENI. V lost 6 bases, J lost 0 bases, and 11 bases lay in between. As DNA, the CDR3 is TGTGCCAGCTCCTCAGAGGGATTGAACACTGAAGCTTTCTTT. Protein: CASSSEGLNTEAFF.